Presented here are 10 T cell receptor beta chains from one specimen sequenced in a study of blood T cells in healthy people across ages. A sample-barcoded 5' primer and a J-beta primer mix were used in a second PCR of roughly 7 to 12 cycles. TCRdb reanalysed the 5' RACE reads using MiXCR and keeps one entry per CDR3 protein. This sample has fewer than 1,000,000 distinct CDR3 sequences, with around two fifths found just once. The sample taken for sequencing was blood. Receptors were obtained from a man aged 55 to 70 in good health.

V gene TRBV3-1 combines with J gene TRBJ2-2, with D possibly being TRBD1 (5 bases). The CDR3 extends over 16 amino acids. CDR1 LGHDT and CDR2 YNNKEL come from the germline V gene (reference sequence). The V gene lost 8 bases and the J gene lost 6 bases, with 22 bases spanning the gap. The chain's CDR3 is CASGPGNSPLAGELFF. The CDR3, as DNA: TGTGCCAGCGGTCCAGGGAACAGTCCTCTTGCCGGGGAGCTGTTTTTT.

This chain joins TRBV6-2 or TRBV6-3 and TRBJ2-7; 12 nucleotides agree with TRBD2. Germline V gene lookup returns CDR1 MNHEY and CDR2 SVGEGT. J gave up 7 bases and V 6 bases, and 10 bases lay outside the gene matches. The CDR3 runs to 15 residues. CDR3 in amino acids: CASSAWTSGAGEQYF. The CDR3 nucleotides are TGTGCCAGCAGCGCTTGGACTAGCGGGGCGGGGGAGCAGTACTTC.

The V gene is TRBV2, the J gene TRBJ2-6; D gene ambiguous. Trimming removed 6 bases from V and 0 bases from J, with 12 bases in between. The CDR3 is 16 residues long. Germline CDR1 and CDR2: SNHLY and FYNNEI. The CDR3 reads CASSYDPDSGANVLTF. The CDR3 nucleotides are TGTGCCAGCAGCTACGACCCGGACTCTGGGGCCAACGTCCTGACTTTC. The variable domain in full, with the rest retrieved from reference TRBV2 and TRBJ2-6, is EPEVTQTPSHQVTQMGQEVILRCVPISNHLYFYWYRQILGQKVEFLVSFYNNEISEKSEIFDDQFSVERPDGSNFTLKIRSTKLEDSAMYFCASSYDPDSGANVLTFGAGSRLTVL.

The V and J genes are TRBV5-1 and TRBJ2-5, with a weak D call TRBD1 (5 bases). The end of the DNA aligns better with TRBJ2-7, so the J call may be wrong. This CDR3 has 14 residues. Germline CDR1 is SGHRS and CDR2 is YFSETQ. This CDR3 is CASSLALGAYEQYF. The CDR3 DNA sequence: TGCGCCAGCAGCTTGGCCTTAGGGGCATACGAGCAGTACTTC.

The chain couples TRBV6-6 to TRBJ1-5; the D is unclear. The V end was cut by 2 bases, the J end by 0 bases, with 11 bases between. This CDR3 spans 16 amino acids. From germline, CDR1 is MNHNY and CDR2 SVGAGI (reference sequence). The CDR3 loop is CASSYPAAASNQPQHF. The CDR3 bases are TGTGCCAGCAGTTACCCCGCGGCGGCTAGCAATCAGCCCCAGCATTTT.

J is TRBJ1-2 and V is TRBV12-3 or TRBV12-4; unclear D gene. This CDR3 has 14 amino acids. V dropped 2 bases and J dropped 4 bases, with 11 bases sitting between them. The CDR3 nucleotides are TGTGCCAGCAGTTTAACACAGATTGTCTATGGCTACACCTTC. Residues: CASSLTQIVYGYTF.

The V and J genes are TRBV5-1 and TRBJ2-7, with a weak D call TRBD1 (6 bases). Per germline, CDR1 SGHRS and CDR2 YFSETQ. This CDR3 has 15 amino acids. The germline V and J ends were trimmed by 0 bases and 2 bases, with 12 bases remaining between them. The CDR3 loop reads CASSLAVDRPYEQYF. The CDR3 nucleotides read TGCGCCAGCAGCTTGGCCGTGGACAGACCCTACGAGCAGTACTTC. Based on the CDR3 plus reference TRBV5-1 and TRBJ2-7, the full variable domain is KAGVTQTPRYLIKTRGQQVTLSCSPISGHRSVSWYQQTPGQGLQFLFEYFSETQRNKGNFPGRFSGRQFSNSRSEMNVSTLELGDSALYLCASSLAVDRPYEQYFGPGTRLTVT.

This clonotype showed up just once. Germline and junction disagree at one end, which may indicate a read error. The chain recombines TRBV12-3 or TRBV12-4 with TRBJ1-4; D is undetermined. The CDR3 covers 13 residues. This CDR3 reads CAGSPDGNEKLFF. The CDR3 region has the DNA TGTGCCGGCAGTCCCGACGGGAATGAAAAACTGTTTTTT.

J is TRBJ1-5 and V is TRBV20-1; D perhaps matches TRBD1 (6 bases). Germline V gene lookup returns CDR1 DFQATT and CDR2 SNEGSKA (reference sequence). V lost 6 bases, J lost 1 base, and 13 bases lay in between. This CDR3 contains 14 residues. CDR3 loop: CSAIRGSSNQPQHF. The CDR3 DNA sequence: TGCAGTGCCATCAGGGGTAGCAGCAATCAGCCCCAGCATTTT.

This clonotype was detected only a few times. The J gene is TRBJ2-5, the V gene TRBV5-6, with D perhaps TRBD1 (5 bases). The J call may be faulty, since TRBJ2-7 better matches the DNA end. The CDR3 is 14 residues long. Germline CDR1 SGHDT, CDR2 YYEEEE. The CDR3 coding sequence is TGTGCCAGCAGCTTGGCCTTGACAGACTACGAGCAGTACTTC. Translation gives CASSLALTDYEQYF.